Each of the 8 T cell receptor beta chains below was sequenced from the same sample in a study of early T cells in non-severe SARS-CoV-2 infection. A single record per CDR3 protein comes from TCRdb applying MiXCR to the 5' RACE reads. The data show approximately 70,000 distinct CDR3 sequences, 3.5% to 6% seen once. This specimen consisted of whole blood, obtained at baseline. All receptors derive from an adult who was a healthcare worker with PCR-confirmed SARS-CoV-2 infection or an uninfected control (not recorded which). The donor label of this sample is uncertain.

This clonotype was recorded many times. This sequence joins TRBV20-1 and TRBJ2-7, with D unresolved. This CDR3 contains 12 residues. Trimming took 2 bases from V and 4 from J, leaving 9 bases between them. Germline values: CDR1 DFQATT, CDR2 SNEGSKA (reference sequence). CDR3 nucleotides: TGCAGTGCTAGATATCTCCCGTACGAGCAGTACTTC. The encoded protein is CSARYLPYEQYF.

In this sample, this clonotype turned up many times. The rearrangement uses TRBV7-9 and TRBJ2-7, with TRBD1 identical over 7 bases. Per germline, CDR1 SEHNR and CDR2 FQNEAQ (reference sequence). V shed 5 bases and J 2 bases; nucleotides not matched to a gene: 6. This CDR3 has 14 amino acids. CDR3 sequence: CASSQGDSPYEQYF. Written as DNA, the CDR3 is TGTGCCAGCAGCCAAGGGGACAGTCCCTACGAGCAGTACTTC. Looking up the rest from reference TRBV7-9 and TRBJ2-7 gives the full variable domain: DTGVSQNPRHKITKRGQNVTFRCDPISEHNRLYWYRQTLGQGPEFLTYFQNEAQLEKSRLLSDRFSAERPKGSFSTLEIQRTEQGDSAMYLCASSQGDSPYEQYFGPGTRLTVT.

This clonotype turned up a few times. This rearrangement joins TRBV28 to TRBJ2-7; TRBD1 agrees at 9 bases. The germline V gene has CDR1 MDHEN and CDR2 SYDVKM. The CDR3 consists of 14 residues. J lost 3 bases, V lost 4 bases, and 4 bases had no gene match. The DNA of the CDR3 is TGTGCCAGCAGTTCACCGGGACAGGGCTACGAGCAGTACTTC. This encodes CASSSPGQGYEQYF.

Only a few counts were recorded for this clonotype. The chain couples TRBV4-1 to TRBJ2-3; D remains ambiguous. The CDR3 totals 13 residues. In germline, CDR1 is MGHRA, CDR2 YSYEKL. Trimming took off 1 base at V and 2 bases at J, with 4 bases between the two ends. The DNA for the CDR3 is TGCGCCAGCAGCCAAGGGGACACAGATACGCAGTATTTT. Translation gives CASSQGDTDTQYF.

The V call is TRBV2, the J call TRBJ1-1; 8 bases fit TRBD1. This CDR3 spans 16 amino acids. Germline V gives CDR1 SNHLY, CDR2 FYNNEI. J gave up 3 bases and V 6 bases, and 12 bases lay outside the gene matches. In nucleotides, the CDR3 is TGTGCCAGCAGGGATTTGGACAGGGAGCGGTACACTGAAGCTTTCTTT. Protein: CASRDLDRERYTEAFF.

This clonotype was counted at least ten times. The chain links TRBV12-3 or TRBV12-4 to TRBJ1-1, with TRBD1 as a possible D gene (5 bases). Deletions cut 3 bases from V and 5 bases from J, with 22 bases between. The CDR3 has 17 amino acids. CDR3 region: CASSLTSGPHVRTEAFF. For the CDR3, the DNA is TGTGCCAGCAGTTTGACTTCGGGACCTCATGTGAGGACTGAAGCTTTCTTT.

This clonotype was found many times. The V and J genes are TRBV20-1 and TRBJ1-5; 7 nucleotides match TRBD1. Germline trimming cut 0 bases from V and 6 bases from J; bases unmatched to any gene: 8. Per the germline V gene, CDR1 is DFQATT and CDR2 is SNEGSKA (reference sequence). This CDR3 is 15 amino acids long. This CDR3 is CSAREGQGGTQPQHF. CDR3 bases: TGCAGTGCTAGAGAAGGCCAGGGGGGGACTCAGCCCCAGCATTTT.

Comment on this clonotype: Just one base apart from a much larger clone, this may be a read error. The J gene is TRBJ1-5, the V gene TRBV16; tentative D call: TRBD1 (6 bases). CDR3 size: 17 residues. Germline values: CDR1 KGHSY, CDR2 FQNENV. The CDR3, as DNA: TGTGTCAGCACACCGGGGACAAAAATGGGGGGCAATCAGCCCCAGCATTTT. Protein product: CVSTPGTKMGGNQPQHF.